The entry below describes one T cell receptor beta chain. What it recognizes is unknown. Data came from immunoSEQ multiplex PCR; TCRdb stores just in-frame clones and leaves some out. The data contain about 15,000 clones, 80% to 90% of them singletons. The data derive from a study of T cells and Merkel cell carcinoma outcomes. Notes on the study in general: Reportedly, T-cell repertoire with density predicts Merkel cell carcinoma outcomes.

The sequence came from a human donor with Merkel cell carcinoma. The source material was tumor tissue from Merkel cell carcinoma.

The CDR3 bases are TGTGCCAGCTCACCATATGGTAACCAAGAGACCCAGTACTTC. This gives the protein CASSPYGNQETQYF. The gene calls are TRBV18 and TRBJ2-5; no firm D call. Looked up from germline, CDR1 is KGHSH and CDR2 is LQKENI. The CDR3 spans 14 residues. V lost 2 bases to trimming and J lost 0 bases, with 7 bases between them.